This entry lists 16 T cell receptor beta chains sequenced from one sample in a study of T cell changes during pregnancy in multiple sclerosis (dated by TCRdb to the late 2010s). Receptors were amplified or captured by the immunoSEQ multiplex PCR assay. TCRdb carries this immuneACCESS record with in-frame sequences only. Its versions omit some clonotypes, under half of them owing to an unresolved V gene in the studies checked, with the rest unexplained. In all, the sample holds over 65,000 clones, and about 89% of those were seen once. The ten largest clones capture roughly 0.8% of the sample. Sample: peripheral blood, taken in the second trimester of pregnancy. These receptors were taken from a female donor with multiple sclerosis, enrolled in a pregnancy study.

The CDR3 bases are TGTGCCAGCGGGGCAGCCTTTAATGAAAAACTGTTTTTT. This sequence encodes CASGAAFNEKLFF. V usage is TRBV28 and J usage is TRBJ1-4; D is perhaps TRBD1 (5 bases). The CDR3 extends over 13 amino acids. Per germline, CDR1 MDHEN and CDR2 SYDVKM. The ends were cut back, 8 bases at V and 4 bases at J, with 11 bases in the middle.

The rearrangement links TRBV4-3 to TRBJ1-2, with a weak D call TRBD1 (6 bases). Germline values: CDR1 LGHNA, CDR2 YSLEER. The CDR3 totals 13 residues. Trimming removed 2 bases at V and 2 bases at J, with 6 bases between. CDR3 residues: CASSQTGNYGYTF. The CDR3 nucleotides are TGCGCCAGCAGCCAAACAGGGAACTATGGCTACACCTTC.

The chain has TRBV7-3 and TRBJ1-3; D is uncertain. There are 12 residues in the CDR3. Germline CDR1 is SGHTA and CDR2 is FQGTGA. V shed 2 bases and J shed 8 bases, with 7 bases lying between them. Here the CDR3 reads CASSLGGDTIYF. DNA for the CDR3: TGTGCCAGCAGCTTAGGCGGGGACACCATATATTTT.

The chain is built from TRBV15 and TRBJ1-3, with D unclear. CDR3 length: 14 amino acids. CDR1 is LNHNV and CDR2 is YYDKDF in the germline V gene (reference sequence). Trimming left V 1 base short and J 4 bases short, with 8 bases between. The CDR3 region is CATSRGGEGNTIYF. In DNA form, the CDR3 reads TGTGCCACCAGCAGAGGCGGGGAGGGAAACACCATATATTTT.

This chain joins TRBV7-2 and TRBJ2-3, with 9 bases that match TRBD2. J was trimmed by 6 bases and V by 7 bases; bases with no gene match: 8. From germline, CDR1 is SGHTA and CDR2 FQGNSA. This CDR3 is built from 14 residues. CDR3 bases: TGTGCCAGCAAGGCGGGGGGGGCAGTGGATACGCAGTATTTT. Residues: CASKAGGAVDTQYF.

The count of this clone is one. This rearrangement joins TRBV6-5 to TRBJ2-7, with D possibly matching TRBD2 (7 bases). V shed 10 bases and J shed 4 bases, with 17 bases lying between them. The CDR3 totals 13 residues. Germline V CDR1 and CDR2: MNHEY, SVGAGI. As DNA, the CDR3 is TGTGCCACTCGGGGGGCGGGCAGGTACGAGCAGTACTTC. Translation gives CATRGAGRYEQYF.

This chain links TRBV6-6 with TRBJ1-4; no firm D call. The CDR3 spans 15 residues. With 7 bases removed from V and 5 bases from J, the gap between germline ends came to 17 bases. Germline loops: CDR1 MNHNY, CDR2 SVGAGI (reference sequence). The chain's CDR3 is CASNPRPGHNEKLFF. The CDR3 region has the DNA TGTGCCAGCAACCCCCGGCCGGGTCACAATGAAAAACTGTTTTTT.

The gene calls are TRBV11-3 and TRBJ2-2; perhaps TRBD2 as D (5 bases). Germline assignment: CDR1 SGHNT and CDR2 YENEEA. The V end was cut by 5 bases, the J end by 7 bases, with 14 bases between. The CDR3 totals 14 residues. CDR3 sequence: CASSPNAGIGELFF. As DNA, the CDR3 is TGTGCCAGCAGCCCTAATGCGGGTATCGGGGAGCTGTTTTTT.

The rearrangement uses TRBV9 and TRBJ2-4, with 12 bases fitting TRBD2. Germline V lookup: CDR1 SGDLS, CDR2 YYNGEE. Trimming took 0 bases from V and 16 from J; bases not matched to a gene: 8. The CDR3 spans 14 residues. The CDR3 DNA reads as TGTGCCAGCAGCGTAGAGGCTAGCGGGGGGGTACACTACTTC. Translated, it gives CASSVEASGGVHYF. The full variable domain, with the rest looked up from reference TRBV9 and TRBJ2-4, is DSGVTQTPKHLITATGQRVTLRCSPRSGDLSVYWYQQSLDQGLQFLIQYYNGEERAKGNILERFSAQQFPDLHSELNLSSLELGDSALYFCASSVEASGGVHYFGAGTRLSVL.

V is TRBV5-5 and J is TRBJ1-1; D not resolved. Trimming shortened V by 0 bases and J by 7 bases, and 13 bases separated the two germline ends. Looked up from germline, CDR1 is SGHKS and CDR2 is YYEKEE (reference sequence). CDR3 length: 14 amino acids. The CDR3 coding sequence is TGTGCCAGCAGCTTGGTCGGAGGTACCGTTGAAGCTTTCTTT. This translates into CASSLVGGTVEAFF.

On this clone: A read error may account for a junction end that differs from germline. The CDR3 loop is CASSQELGTGGDEQYF. The CDR3 DNA follows: TGCGCCAGCAGCCAAGAATTGGGGACAGGGGGCGACGAGCAGTACTTC. The chain links TRBV5-5 to TRBJ2-7; 12 bases map to TRBD1. The CDR3 contains 16 residues. Per the germline V gene, CDR1 is SGHKS and CDR2 is YYEKEE (reference sequence).

V and J are TRBV29-1 and TRBJ1-2; D remains unclear. The CDR3 length is 9 residues. CDR1 and CDR2 (germline): SQVTM, ANQGSEA. The ends were cut back, 7 bases at V and 8 bases at J, with 8 bases in the middle. The CDR3 protein is CSASGGYTF. As DNA, the CDR3 is TGCAGCGCCTCCGGGGGCTACACCTTC.

The rearrangement links TRBV4-3 to TRBJ1-2; the D gene is possibly TRBD1 (6 bases). Trimming removed 4 bases from V and 7 bases from J, with 19 bases in between. The CDR3 totals 15 residues. Germline V gives CDR1 LGHNA, CDR2 YSLEER. CDR3 residues: CASSPLGAGDSGYTF. CDR3 in DNA: TGCGCCAGCAGCCCCCTCGGGGCAGGGGATAGTGGCTACACCTTC.

The genes are TRBV18 and TRBJ1-5, with 7 bases identical to TRBD1. CDR1 KGHSH and CDR2 LQKENI come from the germline V gene. CDR3 length: 14 amino acids. V lost 2 bases and J lost 4; bases outside the gene matches: 2. Here the CDR3 reads CASSPTGENQPQHF. CDR3 nucleotide sequence: TGTGCCAGCTCACCAACAGGGGAAAATCAGCCCCAGCATTTT.

The table lists this clone with a count of one. The DNA for the CDR3 is TGTGCCAGCAGCCAGGACAGATCCTACGAGCAGTACTTC. It translates to CASSQDRSYEQYF. V gene TRBV7-2 combines with J gene TRBJ2-7, with a weak D call TRBD1 (6 bases). V was cut by 5 bases and J by 1 base, with 9 bases left in between. The CDR3 contains 13 residues. Looked up from germline, CDR1 is SGHTA and CDR2 is FQGNSA.

The chain joins TRBV9 to TRBJ1-6, with 7 bases that match TRBD1. The CDR3 runs 19 residues. Germline V gene lookup returns CDR1 SGDLS and CDR2 YYNGEE. Trimming cost V 0 bases and J 0 bases; bases outside gene matches: 9. The CDR3 bases are TGTGCCAGCAGCGTAGGATCTACGGGGGACAGCTCCTATAATTCACCCCTCCACTTT. Protein sequence: CASSVGSTGDSSYNSPLHF.